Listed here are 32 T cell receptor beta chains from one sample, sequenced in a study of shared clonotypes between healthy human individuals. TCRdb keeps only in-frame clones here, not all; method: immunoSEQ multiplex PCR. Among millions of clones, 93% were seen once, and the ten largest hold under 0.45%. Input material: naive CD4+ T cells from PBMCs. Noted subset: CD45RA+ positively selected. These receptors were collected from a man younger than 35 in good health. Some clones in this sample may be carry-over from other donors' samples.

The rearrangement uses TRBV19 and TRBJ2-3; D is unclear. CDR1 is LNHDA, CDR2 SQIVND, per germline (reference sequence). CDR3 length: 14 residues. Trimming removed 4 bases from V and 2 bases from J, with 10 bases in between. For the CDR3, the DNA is TGTGCCAGTAGTAGTGGCTCCACCACAGATACGCAGTATTTT. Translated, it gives CASSSGSTTDTQYF. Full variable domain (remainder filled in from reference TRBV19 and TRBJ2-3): DGGITQSPKYLFRKEGQNVTLSCEQNLNHDAMYWYRQDPGQGLRLIYYSQIVNDFQKGDIAEGYSVSREKKESFPLTVTSAQKNPTAFYLCASSSGSTTDTQYFGPGTRLTVL.

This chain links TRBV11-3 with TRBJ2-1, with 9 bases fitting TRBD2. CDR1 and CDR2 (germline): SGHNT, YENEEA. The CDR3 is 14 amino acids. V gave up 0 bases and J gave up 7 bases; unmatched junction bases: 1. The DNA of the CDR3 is TGTGCCAGCAGCTTAGAGGGACTAGCAAATGAGCAGTTCTTC. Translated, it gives CASSLEGLANEQFF.

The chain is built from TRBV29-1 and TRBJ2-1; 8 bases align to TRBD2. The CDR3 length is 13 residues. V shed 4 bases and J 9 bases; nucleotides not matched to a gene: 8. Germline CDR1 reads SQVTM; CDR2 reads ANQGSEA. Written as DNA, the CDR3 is TGCAGCGTTGGAGCGGGAGAAAGAATTGAGCAGTTCTTC. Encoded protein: CSVGAGERIEQFF.

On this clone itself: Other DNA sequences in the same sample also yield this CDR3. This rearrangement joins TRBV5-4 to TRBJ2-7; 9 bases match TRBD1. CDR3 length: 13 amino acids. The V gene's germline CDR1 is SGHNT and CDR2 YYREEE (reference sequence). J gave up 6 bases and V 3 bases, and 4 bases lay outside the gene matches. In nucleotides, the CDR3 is TGTGCCAGCAGCTCGGGACAGGGCCGCGAGCAGTACTTC. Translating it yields CASSSGQGREQYF.

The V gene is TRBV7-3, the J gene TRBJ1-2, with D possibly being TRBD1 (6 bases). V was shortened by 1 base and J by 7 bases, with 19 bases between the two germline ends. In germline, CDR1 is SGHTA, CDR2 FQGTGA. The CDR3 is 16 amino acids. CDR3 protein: CASSLNRNSIGGGYTF. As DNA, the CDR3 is TGTGCCAGCAGCTTAAATAGGAACAGCATAGGGGGTGGCTACACCTTC.

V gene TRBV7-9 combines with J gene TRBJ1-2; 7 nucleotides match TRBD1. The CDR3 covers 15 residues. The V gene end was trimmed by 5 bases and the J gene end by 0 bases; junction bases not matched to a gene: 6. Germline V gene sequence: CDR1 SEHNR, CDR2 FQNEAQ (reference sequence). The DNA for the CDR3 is TGTGCCAGCAGCCTACAGGGGCCACCTAACTATGGCTACACCTTC. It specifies CASSLQGPPNYGYTF.

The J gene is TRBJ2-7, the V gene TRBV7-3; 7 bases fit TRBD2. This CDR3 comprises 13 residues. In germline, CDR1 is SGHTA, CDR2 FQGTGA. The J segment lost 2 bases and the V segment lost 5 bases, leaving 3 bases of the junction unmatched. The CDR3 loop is CASSRDYTYEQYF. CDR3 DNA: TGTGCCAGCAGCCGGGACTACACCTACGAGCAGTACTTC.

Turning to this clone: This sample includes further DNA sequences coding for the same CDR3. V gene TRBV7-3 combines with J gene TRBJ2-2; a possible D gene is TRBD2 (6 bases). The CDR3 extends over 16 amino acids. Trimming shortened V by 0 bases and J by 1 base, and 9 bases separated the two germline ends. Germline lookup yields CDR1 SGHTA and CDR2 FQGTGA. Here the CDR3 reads CASSLTGTQNTGELFF. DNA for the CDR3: TGTGCCAGCAGCTTAACGGGGACTCAGAACACCGGGGAGCTGTTTTTT.

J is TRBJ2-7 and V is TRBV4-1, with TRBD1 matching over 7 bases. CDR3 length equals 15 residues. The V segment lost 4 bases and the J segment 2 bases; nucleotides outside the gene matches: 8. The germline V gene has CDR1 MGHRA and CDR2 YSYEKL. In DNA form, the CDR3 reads TGCGCCAGCAGCCGCCTACAGGGGACCCCCTACGAGCAGTACTTC. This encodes CASSRLQGTPYEQYF.

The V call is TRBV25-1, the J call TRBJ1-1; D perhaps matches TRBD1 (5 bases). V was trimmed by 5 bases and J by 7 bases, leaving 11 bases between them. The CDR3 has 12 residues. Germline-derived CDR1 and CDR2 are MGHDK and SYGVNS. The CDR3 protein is CASSILGGEAFF. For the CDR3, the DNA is TGTGCCAGCAGTATCCTCGGGGGTGAAGCTTTCTTT.

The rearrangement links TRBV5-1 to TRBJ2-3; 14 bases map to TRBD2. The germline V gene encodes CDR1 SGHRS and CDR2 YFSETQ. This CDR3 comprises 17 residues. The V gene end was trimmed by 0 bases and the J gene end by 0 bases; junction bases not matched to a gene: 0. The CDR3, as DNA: TGCGCCAGCAGCTTGGGGACTAGCGGGGGGAGCACAGATACGCAGTATTTT. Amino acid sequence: CASSLGTSGGSTDTQYF.

The CDR3 coding sequence is TGTGCCAGCAGTGAGGGGACAGGGCTGGACACCGGGGAGCTGTTTTTT. Its translation is CASSEGTGLDTGELFF. The genes are TRBV2 and TRBJ2-2, with 9 bases identical to TRBD1. With V trimmed by 3 bases and J by 3 bases, 5 bases remained unmatched. Germline V gene data show CDR1 as SNHLY and CDR2 as FYNNEI. This CDR3 has 16 amino acids.

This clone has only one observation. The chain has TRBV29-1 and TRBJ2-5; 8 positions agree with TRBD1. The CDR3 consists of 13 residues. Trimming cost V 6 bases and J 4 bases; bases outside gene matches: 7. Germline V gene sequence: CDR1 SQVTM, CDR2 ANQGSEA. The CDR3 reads CSVKAGGRETQYF. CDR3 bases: TGCAGCGTGAAAGCAGGGGGCCGAGAGACCCAGTACTTC. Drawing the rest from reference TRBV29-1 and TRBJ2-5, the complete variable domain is SAVISQKPSRDICQRGTSLTIQCQVDSQVTMMFWYRQQPGQSLTLIATANQGSEATYESGFVIDKFPISRPNLTFSTLTVSNMSPEDSSIYLCSVKAGGRETQYFGPGTRLLVL.

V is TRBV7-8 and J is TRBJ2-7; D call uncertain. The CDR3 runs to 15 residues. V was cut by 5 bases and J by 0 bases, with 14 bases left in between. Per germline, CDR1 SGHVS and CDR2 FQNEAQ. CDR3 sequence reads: CASSPILRSSYEQYF. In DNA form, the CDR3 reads TGTGCCAGCAGCCCAATTCTCCGGAGCTCCTACGAGCAGTACTTC.

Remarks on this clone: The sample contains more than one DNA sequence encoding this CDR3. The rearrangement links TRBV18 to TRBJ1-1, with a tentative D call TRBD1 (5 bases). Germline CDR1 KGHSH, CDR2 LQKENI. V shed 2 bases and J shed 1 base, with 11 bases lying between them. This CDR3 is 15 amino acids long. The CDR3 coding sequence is TGTGCCAGCTCACCAGTGTCAGGGACGAACACTGAAGCTTTCTTT. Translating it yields CASSPVSGTNTEAFF.

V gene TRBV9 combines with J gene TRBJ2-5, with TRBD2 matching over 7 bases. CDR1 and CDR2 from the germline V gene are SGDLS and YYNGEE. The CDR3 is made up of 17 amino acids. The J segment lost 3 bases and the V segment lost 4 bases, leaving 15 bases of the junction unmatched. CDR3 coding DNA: TGTGCCAGCAGCTTCCCCTCGGGTAGCGGGCGTAAAGAGACCCAGTACTTC. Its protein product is CASSFPSGSGRKETQYF.

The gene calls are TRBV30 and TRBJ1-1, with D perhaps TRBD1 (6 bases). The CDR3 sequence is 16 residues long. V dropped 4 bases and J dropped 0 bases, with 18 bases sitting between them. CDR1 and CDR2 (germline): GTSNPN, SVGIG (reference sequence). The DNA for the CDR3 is TGTGCCTGGAAGCCCCGGGGGCCCTCAATGAACACTGAAGCTTTCTTT. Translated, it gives CAWKPRGPSMNTEAFF. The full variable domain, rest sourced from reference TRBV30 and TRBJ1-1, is SQTIHQWPATLVQPVGSPLSLECTVEGTSNPNLYWYRQAAGRGLQLLFYSVGIGQISSEVPQNLSASRPQDRQFILSSKKLLLSDSGFYLCAWKPRGPSMNTEAFFGQGTRLTVV.

This CDR3 is CASHKGAGTDTQYF. The CDR3 DNA sequence: TGCGCCAGCCATAAGGGTGCAGGCACAGATACGCAGTATTTT. V is TRBV4-1 and J is TRBJ2-3, with D hard to call. The length of the CDR3 is 14 residues. Germline lookup yields CDR1 MGHRA and CDR2 YSYEKL. V dropped 8 bases and J dropped 1 base, with 13 bases sitting between them.

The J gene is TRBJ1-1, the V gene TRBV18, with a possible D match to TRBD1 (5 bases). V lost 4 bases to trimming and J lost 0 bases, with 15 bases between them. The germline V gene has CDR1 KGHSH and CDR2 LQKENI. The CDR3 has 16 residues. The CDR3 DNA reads TGTGCCAGCTCACAAGGGACCGGGACTTTGAACACTGAAGCTTTCTTT. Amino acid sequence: CASSQGTGTLNTEAFF.

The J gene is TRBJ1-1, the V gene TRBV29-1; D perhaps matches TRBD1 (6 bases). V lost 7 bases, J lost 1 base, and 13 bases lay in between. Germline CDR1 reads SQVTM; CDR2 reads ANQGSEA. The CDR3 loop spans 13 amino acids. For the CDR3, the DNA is TGCAGCGCCCGACAGGATACGAACACTGAAGCTTTCTTT. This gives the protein CSARQDTNTEAFF.

CDR3 in amino acids: CATSRDYENNEQFF. The CDR3 DNA reads as TGTGCCACCAGCAGAGATTATGAAAACAATGAGCAGTTCTTC. V and J are TRBV15 and TRBJ2-1; D unresolved. CDR3 length: 14 amino acids. V was cut by 0 bases and J by 5 bases, with 8 bases left in between. Per germline, CDR1 LNHNV and CDR2 YYDKDF (reference sequence).

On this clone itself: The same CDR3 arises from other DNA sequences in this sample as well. Here the CDR3 reads CASSQDSYEQYF. CDR3 sequence (DNA): TGTGCCAGCAGCCAAGATTCCTACGAGCAGTACTTC. The V gene is TRBV4-2, the J gene TRBJ2-7; no definite D call. Germline CDR1 LGHNA, CDR2 YNFKEQ. Trimming removed 0 bases from V and 1 base from J, with 1 base in between. The CDR3 consists of 12 residues.

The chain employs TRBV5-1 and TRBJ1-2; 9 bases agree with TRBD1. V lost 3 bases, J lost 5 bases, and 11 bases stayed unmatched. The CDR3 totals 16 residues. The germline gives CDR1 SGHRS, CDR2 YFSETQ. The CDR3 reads CASSYDRRTGAYGYTF. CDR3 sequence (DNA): TGCGCCAGCAGCTACGACCGCCGGACAGGGGCTTATGGCTACACCTTC.

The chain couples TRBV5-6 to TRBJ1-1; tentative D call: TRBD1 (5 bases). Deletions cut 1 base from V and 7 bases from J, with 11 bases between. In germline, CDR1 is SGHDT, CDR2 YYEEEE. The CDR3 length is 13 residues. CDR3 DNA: TGTGCCAGCAGCTTGCGGGGGAGGATTGAAGCTTTCTTT. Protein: CASSLRGRIEAFF.

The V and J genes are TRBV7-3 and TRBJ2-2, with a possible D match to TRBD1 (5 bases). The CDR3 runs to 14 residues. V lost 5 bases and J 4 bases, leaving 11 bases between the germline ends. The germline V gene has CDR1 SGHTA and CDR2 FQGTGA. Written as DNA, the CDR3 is TGTGCCAGCAGCCCGAGCAGGGTCACCGGGGAGCTGTTTTTT. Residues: CASSPSRVTGELFF.

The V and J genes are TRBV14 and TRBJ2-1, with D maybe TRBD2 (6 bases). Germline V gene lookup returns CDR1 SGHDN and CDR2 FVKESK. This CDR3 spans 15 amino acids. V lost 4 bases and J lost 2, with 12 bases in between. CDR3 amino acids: CASSRRGAAYNEQFF. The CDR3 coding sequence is TGTGCCAGCAGCCGACGCGGGGCGGCCTACAATGAGCAGTTCTTC.

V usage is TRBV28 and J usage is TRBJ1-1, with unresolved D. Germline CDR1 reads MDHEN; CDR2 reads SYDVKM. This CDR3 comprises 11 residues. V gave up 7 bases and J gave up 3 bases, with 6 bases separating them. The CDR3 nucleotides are TGTGCCAGCACCCTCTACACTGAAGCTTTCTTT. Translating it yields CASTLYTEAFF.

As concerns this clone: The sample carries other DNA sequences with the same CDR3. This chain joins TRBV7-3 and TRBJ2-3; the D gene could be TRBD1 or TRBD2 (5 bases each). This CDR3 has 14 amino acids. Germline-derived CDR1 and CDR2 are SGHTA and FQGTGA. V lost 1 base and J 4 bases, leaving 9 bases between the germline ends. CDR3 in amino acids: CASSLNRGADTQYF. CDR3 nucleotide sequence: TGTGCCAGCAGCTTAAACAGAGGGGCAGATACGCAGTATTTT.

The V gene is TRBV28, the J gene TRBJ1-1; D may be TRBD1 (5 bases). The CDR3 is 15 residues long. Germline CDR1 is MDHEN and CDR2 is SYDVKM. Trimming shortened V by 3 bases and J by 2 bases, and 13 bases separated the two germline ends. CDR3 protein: CASSFLGGANTEAFF. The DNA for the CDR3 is TGTGCCAGCAGTTTCCTGGGGGGTGCTAACACTGAAGCTTTCTTT.

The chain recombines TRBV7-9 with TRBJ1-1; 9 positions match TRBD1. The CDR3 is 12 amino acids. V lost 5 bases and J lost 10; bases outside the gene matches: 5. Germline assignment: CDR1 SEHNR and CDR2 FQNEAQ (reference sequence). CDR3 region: CASSPKGQGAFF. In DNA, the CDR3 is TGTGCCAGCAGCCCAAAGGGACAGGGAGCTTTCTTT.

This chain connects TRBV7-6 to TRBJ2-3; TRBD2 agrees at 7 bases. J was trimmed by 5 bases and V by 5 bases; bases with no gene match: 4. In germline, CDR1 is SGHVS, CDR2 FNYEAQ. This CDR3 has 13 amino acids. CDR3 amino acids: CASSPVAGDTQYF. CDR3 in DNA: TGTGCCAGCAGCCCGGTAGCGGGAGATACGCAGTATTTT.

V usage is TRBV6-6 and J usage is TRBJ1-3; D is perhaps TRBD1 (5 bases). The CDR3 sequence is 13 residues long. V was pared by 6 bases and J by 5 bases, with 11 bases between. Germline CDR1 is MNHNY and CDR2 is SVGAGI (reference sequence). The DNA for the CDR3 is TGTGCCAGCAGACCCTCAGGGAGAAACACCATATATTTT. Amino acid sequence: CASRPSGRNTIYF.